The clone carrying this T cell receptor beta chain was observed a few times. The antigen is not known. This sample stems from a study of Graves' ophthalmopathy and Graves' hyperthyroidism. In the study overall: No ophthalmopathy within 18 months of follow-up signified stable hyperthyroidism. Study conclusions and caveats: Progression of ophthalmopathy was predicted by the model with around 68% sensitivity and roughly 74% specificity.

RNA served as the template for amplifying TCR beta CDR3 regions. The first round was an RT-PCR with HTBI primers, and the second round was a multiplex PCR. One entry per CDR3 protein results from TCRdb running MiXCR on the multiplex PCR reads. Of some 1.1 million distinct CDR3 sequences listed, roughly 35% are singletons. Patients were excluded if they had other autoimmune diseases or uncontrolled infections, and likewise if pregnancy or lactation applied. CDR3 length equals 13 residues. Trimming cost V 6 bases and J 9 bases; bases outside gene matches: 6. The sequencing input was peripheral blood or thyroid tissue (not recorded which). This receptor was identified in an adult man with Graves' hyperthyroidism. This chain joins TRBV12-3 or TRBV12-4 and TRBJ1-5, with 9 bases identical to TRBD1. The CDR3, as DNA: TGTGCCAGCAGCCCAACAGGGGGCCGGCCCCAGCATTTT. As protein: CASSPTGGRPQHF.